The source of this TCR beta chain is a study of shared clonotypes between healthy human individuals. Overall study results and limits: The sole specimen, blood, was sampled, and tissue repertoires likely differ.

Comment on this clone: Its antigen is undetermined. Other DNA sequences within the sample encode an identical CDR3.

At the deep level, the assay was run. In the authors' methods: With immunoSEQ giving junction-only sequences and no quality scores, filtering differed. Sequenced by immunoSEQ multiplex PCR; TCRdb stores in-frame clones only, minus some. V, J and clone size derive from that table, while D and trimming were established from the DNA sequence. The sample lists about 1.1 million clones, 77% seen once, with 0.85% to 1% in the top ten. The sample consisted of memory CD4+ T cells from PBMCs. Subset specified: CD45RA-negative fraction. This sequence was found in a man younger than 30 in good health. Some clones in this sample may be carry-over from other donors' samples.

The DNA for the CDR3 is TGCGCCAGCAGCTTGTTGGCGGGAGTCAACAATGAGCAGTTCTTC. Translated, it gives CASSLLAGVNNEQFF. The rearrangement uses TRBV5-1 and TRBJ2-1; TRBD2 agrees at 7 bases. This CDR3 is 15 amino acids long. Germline V gene sequence: CDR1 SGHRS, CDR2 YFSETQ. The trim removed 1 base at V and 5 bases at J, leaving 6 bases unmatched.